The 12 T cell receptor beta chains given below trace back to one sample, sequenced in a study of T cell responses to AZD1222 COVID-19 vaccine. Repertoires were generated with immunoSEQ multiplex PCR, while TCRdb's copy carries only in-frame clones and drops some. The sample carries 120,000 or so clones, more than 70% recorded once. The material sequenced was peripheral blood, taken on day 0 of AZD1222 vaccination. These TCRs come from an adult in good health.

This chain joins TRBV9 and TRBJ2-1; 10 bases map to TRBD2. V was clipped by 4 bases and J by 1 base; unmatched bases: 5. This CDR3 comprises 16 residues. In germline, CDR1 is SGDLS, CDR2 YYNGEE. For the CDR3, the DNA is TGTGCCAGCAGCCACGGACTAGCGGAGTCCTACAATGAGCAGTTCTTC. Translated, it gives CASSHGLAESYNEQFF.

The gene calls are TRBV18 and TRBJ2-2, with D uncertain. The CDR3 covers 15 residues. The V end lost 2 bases, the J end lost 11 bases, and 18 bases lay between the germline ends. Germline V CDR1 and CDR2: KGHSH, LQKENI. CDR3 DNA: TGTGCCAGCTCACCATCGTTTAACTCGGCCGACGAGCTGTTTTTT. Its protein is CASSPSFNSADELFF. Combining the CDR3 with reference TRBV18 and TRBJ2-2 gives the whole variable domain NAGVMQNPRHLVRRRGQEARLRCSPMKGHSHVYWYRQLPEEGLKFMVYLQKENIIDESGMPKERFSAEFPKEGPSILRIQQVVRGDSAAYFCASSPSFNSADELFFGEGSRLTVL.

V is TRBV5-6 and J is TRBJ1-2; 7 bases fit TRBD1. Per the germline V gene, CDR1 is SGHDT and CDR2 is YYEEEE. V gave up 4 bases and J gave up 7 bases; unmatched junction bases: 7. The CDR3 runs to 13 residues. The CDR3 loop reads CASSAGTASGYTF. Here the CDR3 DNA reads TGTGCCAGCAGCGCCGGGACAGCGTCTGGCTACACCTTC. The variable domain in full, with the rest retrieved from reference TRBV5-6 and TRBJ1-2, is DAGVTQSPTHLIKTRGQQVTLRCSPKSGHDTVSWYQQALGQGPQFIFQYYEEEERQRGNFPDRFSGHQFPNYSSELNVNALLLGDSALYLCASSAGTASGYTFGSGTRLTVV.

The J gene is TRBJ1-1, the V gene TRBV5-1, with a tentative D call TRBD1 (6 bases). The V end lost 6 bases, the J end lost 1 base, and 10 bases lay between the germline ends. Germline CDR1 reads SGHRS; CDR2 reads YFSETQ. The CDR3 length is 13 residues. The DNA for the CDR3 is TGCGCCAGCAAGGGGGGCGAGAACACTGAAGCTTTCTTT. It translates to CASKGGENTEAFF.

The J gene is TRBJ2-3, the V gene TRBV7-3; D is ambiguous. Between the trimmed V and J ends, which lost 5 bases and 12 bases, there was a span of 21 bases. CDR3 length: 14 amino acids. Looked up from germline, CDR1 is SGHTA and CDR2 is FQGTGA. In DNA, the CDR3 is TGTGCCAGCAGCCCCTTTGGCGAATCTCCCTTACAGTATTTT. It codes for CASSPFGESPLQYF.

V and J are TRBV11-2 and TRBJ2-2, with 7 bases fitting TRBD1. The CDR3 length is 17 residues. The ends lost 4 bases at V and 0 bases at J; junction bases unmatched: 8. Germline-derived CDR1 and CDR2 are SGHAT and FQNNGV. The CDR3 sequence: CASSSIRDRSNTGELFF. The CDR3 DNA sequence: TGTGCCAGCAGCTCTATTCGGGACAGATCGAACACCGGGGAGCTGTTTTTT. The variable domain in full, with the rest retrieved from reference TRBV11-2 and TRBJ2-2, is EAGVAQSPRYKIIEKRQSVAFWCNPISGHATLYWYQQILGQGPKLLIQFQNNGVVDDSQLPKDRFSAERLKGVDSTLKIQPAKLEDSAVYLCASSSIRDRSNTGELFFGEGSRLTVL.

The rearrangement joins TRBV30 to TRBJ2-2, with D possibly matching TRBD2 (5 bases). Trimming stripped 5 bases from V and 4 bases from J, with 8 bases between. Germline V gene sequence: CDR1 GTSNPN, CDR2 SVGIG (reference sequence). This CDR3 spans 12 amino acids. Here the CDR3 DNA reads TGTGCCTGGGGCGCGGGCACCGGGGAGCTGTTTTTT. It is translated as CAWGAGTGELFF.

The CDR3 sequence is CASSPGLMNTEAFF. The CDR3 DNA is TGTGCCAGCAGCCCGGGACTCATGAACACTGAAGCTTTCTTT. The chain carries TRBV6-5 and TRBJ1-1; TRBD1 might be the D (5 bases). Deletions cut 6 bases from V and 0 bases from J, with 11 bases between. From germline, CDR1 is MNHEY and CDR2 SVGAGI. The CDR3 has 14 amino acids.

V is TRBV6-5 and J is TRBJ2-5; D perhaps matches TRBD2 (6 bases). This CDR3 region has 16 residues. Trimming cost V 6 bases and J 2 bases, with 19 bases left between them. CDR1 is MNHEY, CDR2 SVGAGI, per germline. This CDR3 reads CASRYLGGAGQETQYF. In nucleotides, the CDR3 is TGTGCCAGCAGATACCTCGGGGGAGCTGGGCAAGAGACCCAGTACTTC.

The chain uses TRBV19 and TRBJ1-5; unclear D gene. CDR1 LNHDA and CDR2 SQIVND come from the germline V gene (reference sequence). The CDR3 is 13 amino acids. The V end lost 5 bases, the J end lost 3 bases, and 8 bases lay between the germline ends. Written as DNA, the CDR3 is TGTGCCAGTAGTCCTGGGCACAATCAGCCCCAGCATTTT. It is translated as CASSPGHNQPQHF.

V and J are TRBV21-1 and TRBJ1-5; no check of the table's D call, TRBD1, against the DNA was made. TRBV21-1 is a recognized pseudogene. CDR3 length: 18 amino acids. This chain's CDR3 is CASSKNHRRDRGLEPQHF. CDR3 nucleotide sequence: TGTGCCAGCAGCAAAAACCACCGCAGGGACAGGGGGTTAGAGCCCCAGCATTTT.

The chain couples TRBV4-3 to TRBJ2-1; 8 nucleotides agree with TRBD1. CDR3 length equals 15 residues. The V segment lost 10 bases and the J segment 0 bases; nucleotides outside the gene matches: 8. The germline V gene encodes CDR1 LGHNA and CDR2 YSLEER. As DNA, the CDR3 is TGCGCCACCAGTCAGGGGGCGGGCTCCTACAATGAGCAGTTCTTC. Its translation is CATSQGAGSYNEQFF.